This entry is about one TCR beta chain. The data were taken from a study of T cell changes during pregnancy in multiple sclerosis. Trimming stripped 4 bases from V and 7 bases from J, with 7 bases between. The CDR3 is made up of 12 amino acids. Germline lookup yields CDR1 SGHAT and CDR2 FQNNGV. Measured with immunoSEQ multiplex PCR; TCRdb has only the in-frame clones, and not every one. Of more than 90,000 clones listed, approximately 92% are singletons. The chain recombines TRBV11-2 with TRBJ2-2; a weak D match, TRBD2 (5 bases). The input for sequencing was peripheral blood, taken in the second trimester of pregnancy. The TCR comes from a female donor with multiple sclerosis, enrolled in a pregnancy study. The CDR3 reads CASSSSGGELFF. The CDR3 bases are TGTGCCAGCAGCTCAAGCGGCGGGGAGCTGTTTTTT. The whole variable domain, filled in from reference TRBV11-2 and TRBJ2-2, reads EAGVAQSPRYKIIEKRQSVAFWCNPISGHATLYWYQQILGQGPKLLIQFQNNGVVDDSQLPKDRFSAERLKGVDSTLKIQPAKLEDSAVYLCASSSSGGELFFGEGSRLTVL.